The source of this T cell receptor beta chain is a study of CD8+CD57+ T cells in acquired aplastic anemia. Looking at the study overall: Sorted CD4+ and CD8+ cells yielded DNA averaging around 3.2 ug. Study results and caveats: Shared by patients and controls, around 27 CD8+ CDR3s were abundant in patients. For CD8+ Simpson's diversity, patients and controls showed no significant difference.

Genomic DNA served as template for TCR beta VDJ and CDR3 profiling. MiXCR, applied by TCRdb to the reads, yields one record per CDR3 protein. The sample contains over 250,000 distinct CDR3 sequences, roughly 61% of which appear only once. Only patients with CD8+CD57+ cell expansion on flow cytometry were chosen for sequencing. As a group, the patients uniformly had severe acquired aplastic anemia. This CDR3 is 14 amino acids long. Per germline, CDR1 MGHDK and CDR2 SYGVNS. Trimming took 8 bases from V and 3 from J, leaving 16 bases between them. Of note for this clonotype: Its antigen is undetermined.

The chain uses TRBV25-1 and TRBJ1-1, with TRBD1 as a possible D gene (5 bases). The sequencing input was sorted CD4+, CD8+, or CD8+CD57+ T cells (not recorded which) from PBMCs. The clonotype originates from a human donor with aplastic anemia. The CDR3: CASHGGFSDTEAFF. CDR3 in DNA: TGTGCCAGCCATGGGGGTTTTAGTGACACTGAAGCTTTCTTT.